The text below deals with one T cell receptor (beta chain). Libraries were prepared by immunoSEQ multiplex PCR; TCRdb keeps only in-frame clonotypes and omits some of them. The top ten hold around 4.8% of the sample, which has more than 95,000 clones, roughly 82% seen once. The data belong to a study of blood T cell repertoires in COVID-19. At the level of the study: PBMCs, B-cell-depleted T cells, or T cells were the source of the cDNA or gDNA that made up the material.

Trimming took off 6 bases at V and 7 bases at J, with 15 bases between the two ends. Germline V CDR1 and CDR2: SGHTA, FQGNSA. The CDR3 is 13 residues long. The sequence derives from a man aged 55-75 years with acute or convalescent COVID-19. V and J are TRBV7-2 and TRBJ1-1, with D possibly being TRBD1 (5 bases). The sample was peripheral blood. The CDR3 nucleotides read TGTGCCAGCAGACCCCGGGGGGAGGATGAAGCTTTCTTT. Amino acids: CASRPRGEDEAFF.